This TCR beta chain came from a study of siplizumab effects on memory and regulatory T cells. Whole-study findings and limits: Siplizumab, the agent tested, significantly reduced alloreactive sequences traceable to unstimulated CD4+ memory cells. Contribution to the alloresponse seemed major for naive T cells, which also seemed more diverse than memory cells.

To note about this clone: Antigen unknown.

Each sample contributed 85,000 to 100,000 TCR templates to the assay. TCRdb's copy holds only in-frame clones and misses some; the assay was immunoSEQ multiplex PCR. The top ten hold 0.15% of the sample, which has around 100,000 clones, approximately 91% seen once. The sequence was obtained from a human donor in good health. Sequenced: CD4+ T cells sorted from blood.

Here the CDR3 DNA reads TGCGCCAGCAGCCGGCAAGGGGATTATGGCTACACCTTC. As protein: CASSRQGDYGYTF. V usage is TRBV4-1 and J usage is TRBJ1-2; possibly TRBD1 for D (5 bases). Trimming took off 4 bases at V and 5 bases at J, with 11 bases between the two ends. Per germline, CDR1 MGHRA and CDR2 YSYEKL. CDR3 length: 13 amino acids.